This T cell receptor (beta chain) was found in a study of technical replicates of blood from a handful of donors. The assay was immunoSEQ multiplex PCR, and TCRdb's table has in-frame clones only and misses some. The sample shows about 75,000 clones, approximately 93% of them seen only once. The CDR3 loop spans 15 amino acids. Germline V gene sequence: CDR1 SGHRS, CDR2 YFSETQ. Points on this clone: A junction boundary mismatches the germline segment, possibly from a read error.

Sequenced: PBMCs. The sequence came from a human donor in good health. Some clones in this sample may be carry-over from other donors' samples. The chain couples TRBV5-1 to TRBJ2-3, with a tentative D call TRBD1 (5 bases). In DNA form, the CDR3 reads TGCGTCAGCAGCCCCGGTTCCCCAGGGTTGGATACGCAGTATTTT. Residues: CVSSPGSPGLDTQYF. Full variable domain (missing parts from reference TRBV5-1 and TRBJ2-3): KAGVTQTPRYLIKTRGQQVTLSCSPISGHRSVSWYQQTPGQGLQFLFEYFSETQRNKGNFPGRFSGRQFSNSRSEMNVSTLELGDSALYLCVSSPGSPGLDTQYFGPGTRLTVL.